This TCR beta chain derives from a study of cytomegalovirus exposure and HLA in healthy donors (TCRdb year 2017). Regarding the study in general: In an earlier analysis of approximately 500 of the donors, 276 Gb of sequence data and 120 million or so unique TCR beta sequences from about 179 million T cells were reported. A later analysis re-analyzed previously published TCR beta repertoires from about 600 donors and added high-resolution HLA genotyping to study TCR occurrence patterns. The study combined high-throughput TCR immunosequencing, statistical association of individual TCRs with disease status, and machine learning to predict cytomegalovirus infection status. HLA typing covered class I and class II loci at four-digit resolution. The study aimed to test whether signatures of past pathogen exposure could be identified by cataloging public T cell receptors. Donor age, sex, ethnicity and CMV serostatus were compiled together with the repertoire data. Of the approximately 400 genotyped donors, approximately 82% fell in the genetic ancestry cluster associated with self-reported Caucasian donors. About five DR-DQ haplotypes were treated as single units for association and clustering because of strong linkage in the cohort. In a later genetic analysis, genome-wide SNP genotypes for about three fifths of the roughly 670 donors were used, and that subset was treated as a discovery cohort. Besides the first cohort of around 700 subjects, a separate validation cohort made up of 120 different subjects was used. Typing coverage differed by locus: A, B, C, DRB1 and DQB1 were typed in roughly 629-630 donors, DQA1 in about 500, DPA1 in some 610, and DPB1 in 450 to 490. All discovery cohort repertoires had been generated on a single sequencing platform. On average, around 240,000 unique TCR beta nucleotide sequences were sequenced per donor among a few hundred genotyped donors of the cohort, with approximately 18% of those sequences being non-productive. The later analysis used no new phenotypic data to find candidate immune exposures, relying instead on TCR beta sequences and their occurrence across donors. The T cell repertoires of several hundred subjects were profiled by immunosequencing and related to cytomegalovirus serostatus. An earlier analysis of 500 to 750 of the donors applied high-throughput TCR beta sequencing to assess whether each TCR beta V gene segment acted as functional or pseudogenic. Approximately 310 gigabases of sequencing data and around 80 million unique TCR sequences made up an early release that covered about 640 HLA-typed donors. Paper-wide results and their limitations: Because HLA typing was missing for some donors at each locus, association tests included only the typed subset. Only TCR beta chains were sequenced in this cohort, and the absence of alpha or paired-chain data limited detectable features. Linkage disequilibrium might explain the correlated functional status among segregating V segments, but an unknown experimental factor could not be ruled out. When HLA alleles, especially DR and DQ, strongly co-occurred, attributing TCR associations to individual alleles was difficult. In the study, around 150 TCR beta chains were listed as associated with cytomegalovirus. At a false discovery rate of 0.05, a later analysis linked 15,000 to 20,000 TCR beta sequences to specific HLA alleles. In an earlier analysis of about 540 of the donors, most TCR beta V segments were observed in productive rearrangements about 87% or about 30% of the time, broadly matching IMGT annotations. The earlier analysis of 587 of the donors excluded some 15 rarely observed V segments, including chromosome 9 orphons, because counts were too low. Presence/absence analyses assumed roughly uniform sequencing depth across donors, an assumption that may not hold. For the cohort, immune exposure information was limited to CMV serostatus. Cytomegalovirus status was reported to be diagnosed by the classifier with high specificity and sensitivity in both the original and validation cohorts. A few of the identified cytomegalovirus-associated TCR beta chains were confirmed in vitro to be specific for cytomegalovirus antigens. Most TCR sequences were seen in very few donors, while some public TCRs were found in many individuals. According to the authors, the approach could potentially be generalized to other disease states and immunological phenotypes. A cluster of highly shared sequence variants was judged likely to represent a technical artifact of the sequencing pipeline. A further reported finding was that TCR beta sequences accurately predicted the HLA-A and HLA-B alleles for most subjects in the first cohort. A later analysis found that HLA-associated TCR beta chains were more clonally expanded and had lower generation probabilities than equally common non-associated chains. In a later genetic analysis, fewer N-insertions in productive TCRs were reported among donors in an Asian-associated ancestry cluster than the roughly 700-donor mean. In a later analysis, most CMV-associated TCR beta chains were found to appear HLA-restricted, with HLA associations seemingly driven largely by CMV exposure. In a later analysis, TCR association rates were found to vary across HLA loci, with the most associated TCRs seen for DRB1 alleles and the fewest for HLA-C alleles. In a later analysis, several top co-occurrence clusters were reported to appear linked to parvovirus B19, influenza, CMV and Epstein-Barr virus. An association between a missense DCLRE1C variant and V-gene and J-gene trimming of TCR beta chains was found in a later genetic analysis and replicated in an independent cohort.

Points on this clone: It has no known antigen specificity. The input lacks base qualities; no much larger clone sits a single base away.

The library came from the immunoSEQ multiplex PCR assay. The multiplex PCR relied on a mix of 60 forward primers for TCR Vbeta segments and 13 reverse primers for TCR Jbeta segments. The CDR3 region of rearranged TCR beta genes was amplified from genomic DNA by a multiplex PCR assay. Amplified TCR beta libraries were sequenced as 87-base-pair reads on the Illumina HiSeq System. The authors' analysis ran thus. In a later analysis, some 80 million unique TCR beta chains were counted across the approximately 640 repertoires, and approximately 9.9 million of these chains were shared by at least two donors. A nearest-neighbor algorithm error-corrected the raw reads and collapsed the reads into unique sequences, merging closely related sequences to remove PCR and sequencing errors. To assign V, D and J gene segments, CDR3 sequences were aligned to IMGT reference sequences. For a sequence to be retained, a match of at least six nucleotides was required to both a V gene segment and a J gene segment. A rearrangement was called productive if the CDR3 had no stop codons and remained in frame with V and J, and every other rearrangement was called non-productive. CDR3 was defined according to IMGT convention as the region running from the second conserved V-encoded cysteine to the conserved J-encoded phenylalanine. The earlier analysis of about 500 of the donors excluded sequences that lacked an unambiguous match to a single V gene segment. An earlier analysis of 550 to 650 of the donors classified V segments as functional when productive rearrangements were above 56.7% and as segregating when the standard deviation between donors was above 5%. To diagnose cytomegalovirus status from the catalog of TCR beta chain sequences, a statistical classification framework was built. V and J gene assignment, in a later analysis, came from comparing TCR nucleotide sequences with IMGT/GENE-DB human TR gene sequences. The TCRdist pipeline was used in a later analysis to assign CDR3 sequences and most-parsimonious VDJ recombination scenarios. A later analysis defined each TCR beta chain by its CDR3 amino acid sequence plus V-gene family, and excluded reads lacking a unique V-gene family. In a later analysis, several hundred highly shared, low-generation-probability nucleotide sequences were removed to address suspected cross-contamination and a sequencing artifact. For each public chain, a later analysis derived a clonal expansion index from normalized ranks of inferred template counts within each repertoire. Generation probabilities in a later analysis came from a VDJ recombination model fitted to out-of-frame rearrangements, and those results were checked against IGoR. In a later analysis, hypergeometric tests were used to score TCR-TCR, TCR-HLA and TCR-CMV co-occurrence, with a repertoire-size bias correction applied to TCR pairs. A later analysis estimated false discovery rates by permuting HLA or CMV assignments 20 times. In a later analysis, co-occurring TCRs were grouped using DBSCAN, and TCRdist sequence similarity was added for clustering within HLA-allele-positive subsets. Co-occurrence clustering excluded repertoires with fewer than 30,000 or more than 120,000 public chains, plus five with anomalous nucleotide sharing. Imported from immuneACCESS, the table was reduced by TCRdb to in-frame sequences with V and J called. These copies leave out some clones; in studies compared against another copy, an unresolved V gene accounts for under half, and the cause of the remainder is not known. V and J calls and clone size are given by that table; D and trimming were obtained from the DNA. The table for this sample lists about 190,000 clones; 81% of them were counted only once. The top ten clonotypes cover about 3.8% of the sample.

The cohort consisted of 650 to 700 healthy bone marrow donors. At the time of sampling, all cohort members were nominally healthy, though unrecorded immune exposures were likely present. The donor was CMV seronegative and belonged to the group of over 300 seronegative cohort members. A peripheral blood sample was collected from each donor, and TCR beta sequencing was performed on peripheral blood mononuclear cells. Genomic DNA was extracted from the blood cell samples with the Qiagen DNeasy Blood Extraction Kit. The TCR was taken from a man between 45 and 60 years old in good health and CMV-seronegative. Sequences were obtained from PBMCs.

The CDR3 region reads CASSTTGSYGYTF. The DNA sequence is as follows: TGTGCCAGCAGCACCACAGGATCCTATGGCTACACCTTC. The chain employs TRBV7-3 and TRBJ1-2; 5 matching bases give a weak D call of TRBD1. V loses 5 bases of germline sequence and J loses 4 bases, and the interval between the two ends is 11 bases. Including cysteine and phenylalanine, the CDR3 has 13 amino acids. Left in the record is the CDR3 DNA by itself, 39 bases read in frame from the first base. CDR1 SGHTA and CDR2 FQGTGA were looked up in the germline V gene.